Below, 6 T cell receptor beta chains from the same sample are listed, as sequenced in a study of blood T cell repertoires in COVID-19. The assay was immunoSEQ multiplex PCR, and TCRdb's table has in-frame clones only and misses some. The sample holds about 38,000 clones, roughly 89% seen once. The sequenced sample consisted of peripheral blood. All receptors come from a man in his fifties or sixties with active or convalescent COVID-19.

The chain recombines TRBV27 with TRBJ2-5; 13 bases line up with TRBD2. The CDR3 has 19 residues. Looked up from germline, CDR1 is MNHEY and CDR2 is SMNVEV (reference sequence). J lost 2 bases, V lost 0 bases, and 9 bases had no gene match. This CDR3 reads CASSLSIPGLAGDQETQYF. As DNA, the CDR3 is TGTGCCAGCAGTTTATCGATCCCCGGACTAGCGGGAGATCAAGAGACCCAGTACTTC.

This chain links TRBV18 with TRBJ2-5, with no clear D. V was cut by 1 base and J by 7 bases, with 10 bases left in between. Germline V gives CDR1 KGHSH, CDR2 LQKENI. This CDR3 region has 13 residues. The CDR3 coding sequence is TGTGCCAGCTCACCACTGCCAGTGGTGACCCAGTACTTC. This encodes CASSPLPVVTQYF. The whole variable domain, remainder taken from reference TRBV18 and TRBJ2-5, is NAGVMQNPRHLVRRRGQEARLRCSPMKGHSHVYWYRQLPEEGLKFMVYLQKENIIDESGMPKERFSAEFPKEGPSILRIQQVVRGDSAAYFCASSPLPVVTQYFGPGTRLLVL.

This chain links TRBV28 with TRBJ2-3; D is perhaps TRBD1 (6 bases). This CDR3 region has 15 residues. Trimming cost V 9 bases and J 3 bases, with 19 bases left between them. From germline, CDR1 is MDHEN and CDR2 SYDVKM. The chain's CDR3 is CARWGRDTFTDTQYF. The CDR3 DNA is TGTGCCAGATGGGGACGGGACACGTTTACAGATACGCAGTATTTT.

This chain joins TRBV6-5 and TRBJ2-7; a weak D match, TRBD1 (6 bases). CDR1 is MNHEY and CDR2 is SVGAGI in the germline V gene. The CDR3 totals 12 residues. The V gene lost 6 bases and the J gene lost 4 bases, with 10 bases spanning the gap. CDR3 sequence: CASSGTFYEQYF. For the CDR3, the DNA is TGTGCCAGCAGCGGGACATTTTACGAGCAGTACTTC.

This clone has just one count. The chain uses TRBV28 and TRBJ2-5, with 8 bases lining up with TRBD1. V shed 10 bases, J shed 13 bases, and the junction held 14 bases outside the gene matches. The CDR3 is 12 residues long. Germline loops: CDR1 MDHEN, CDR2 SYDVKM. This CDR3 reads CATALLQGEAYF. For the CDR3, the DNA is TGTGCCACCGCCTTACTACAGGGGGAGGCGTACTTC.

The CDR3 DNA reads TGTGCCAGCAGCTTAGGGGGCCCCGGGACAGGAAATGAAAAACTGTTTTTT. This sequence encodes CASSLGGPGTGNEKLFF. The chain has TRBV7-2 and TRBJ1-4; TRBD1 matches at 8 bases. Germline V gene sequence: CDR1 SGHTA, CDR2 FQGNSA. The CDR3 is 17 residues long. The J segment lost 5 bases and the V segment lost 1 base, leaving 9 bases of the junction unmatched.